The rows below give T cell receptor beta chains drawn from one sample of a study of blood T cell repertoires in COVID-19. TCRdb's copy holds only in-frame clones and misses some; the assay was immunoSEQ multiplex PCR. Counted here are about 280,000 clones, almost 85% occurring once; the ten biggest clones make up less than 6.5%. Sample: peripheral blood. These receptors were collected from a man in his fifties or sixties with active or convalescent COVID-19. Each CDR3 is given with its conserved first and last residue. A D gene is named only where the DNA matches it firmly. Clone size is shown for a subset of rows, as once, few, many or a class of expanded clone.

j_gene: TRBJ1-5
v_gene: TRBV28
d_gene: NA
abundance: few
CDR3aa: CASRSQGAGNQPQHF
CDR3nt: TGTGCCAGCAGATCACAGGGTGCTGGCAATCAGCCCCAGCATTTT

j_gene: TRBJ1-1
v_gene: TRBV10-2
d_gene: TRBD1
abundance: NA
CDR3aa: CASSATGGRLNTEAFF
CDR3nt: TGCGCCAGCAGTGCTACAGGGGGCCGCCTTAACACTGAAGCTTTCTTT

j_gene: TRBJ2-2
v_gene: TRBV6-5
d_gene: NA
abundance: NA
CDR3aa: CASSSGTYATGELFF
CDR3nt: TGTGCCAGCAGTTCAGGGACATATGCCACCGGGGAGCTGTTTTTT

j_gene: TRBJ2-5
v_gene: TRBV30
d_gene: TRBD2
abundance: NA
CDR3aa: CAWIRAGVVETQYF
CDR3nt: TGTGCCTGGATTCGAGCGGGAGTCGTGGAGACCCAGTACTTC

j_gene: TRBJ1-1
v_gene: TRBV11-3
d_gene: TRBD1
abundance: NA
CDR3aa: CASRGWTGAAFF
CDR3nt: TGTGCCAGCAGGGGATGGACAGGGGCAGCTTTCTTT

j_gene: TRBJ2-1
v_gene: TRBV7-3
d_gene: NA
abundance: NA
CDR3aa: CASSLNPRVDEQFF
CDR3nt: TGTGCCAGCAGCTTAAACCCGAGGGTGGATGAGCAGTTCTTC

j_gene: TRBJ2-7
v_gene: TRBV5-8
d_gene: NA
abundance: NA
CDR3aa: CASSLSWRATYEQYF
CDR3nt: TGTGCCAGCAGCCTCTCATGGAGGGCAACCTACGAGCAGTACTTC

j_gene: TRBJ2-1
v_gene: TRBV6-5
d_gene: TRBD1
abundance: NA
CDR3aa: CASSLNRGQGEQFF
CDR3nt: TGTGCCAGCAGTCTTAACAGGGGGCAAGGTGAGCAGTTCTTC

j_gene: TRBJ2-2
v_gene: TRBV2
d_gene: TRBD2
abundance: NA
CDR3aa: CASSLRTSGSNTGELFF
CDR3nt: TGTGCCAGCAGCCTGAGGACTAGCGGTTCGAACACCGGGGAGCTGTTTTTT

j_gene: TRBJ1-4
v_gene: TRBV5-1
d_gene: NA
abundance: NA
CDR3aa: CASSQASGAGVEKLFF
CDR3nt: TGCGCCAGCAGCCAGGCTTCAGGGGCAGGAGTCGAAAAACTGTTTTTT

j_gene: TRBJ2-5
v_gene: TRBV11-2
d_gene: TRBD1
abundance: NA
CDR3aa: CASISGQGRGWGETQYF
CDR3nt: TGTGCCAGCATCTCCGGACAGGGAAGGGGTTGGGGAGAGACCCAGTACTTC

j_gene: TRBJ2-3
v_gene: TRBV5-1
d_gene: TRBD2
abundance: once
CDR3aa: CASSLPGLADTDTQYF
CDR3nt: TGCGCCAGCAGCTTACCGGGACTAGCGGACACAGATACGCAGTATTTT

j_gene: TRBJ2-5
v_gene: TRBV4-1
d_gene: TRBD2
abundance: NA
CDR3aa: CASSQGLAGETQYF
CDR3nt: TGCGCCAGCAGCCAAGGACTAGCGGGAGAGACCCAGTACTTC

j_gene: TRBJ1-6
v_gene: TRBV2
d_gene: TRBD1
abundance: NA
CDR3aa: CASRRQGAQRFAPLHF
CDR3nt: TGTGCCTCCCGGCGGCAGGGGGCGCAAAGATTTGCACCCCTCCACTTT

j_gene: TRBJ1-6
v_gene: TRBV19
d_gene: NA
abundance: NA
CDR3aa: CASNDRSYNSPLHF
CDR3nt: TGTGCCTCGAACGACAGGAGTTATAATTCACCCCTCCACTTT

j_gene: TRBJ1-2
v_gene: TRBV30
d_gene: TRBD1
abundance: few
CDR3aa: CAWSLRTGGYTF
CDR3nt: TGTGCCTGGAGTTTACGGACAGGTGGCTACACCTTC

j_gene: TRBJ2-2
v_gene: TRBV27
d_gene: TRBD2
abundance: NA
CDR3aa: CASNPFGQLAGGDTGELFF
CDR3nt: TGTGCCAGCAACCCTTTTGGCCAACTAGCGGGAGGGGATACCGGGGAGCTGTTTTTT

j_gene: TRBJ1-3
v_gene: TRBV3-1/TRBV3-2
d_gene: NA
abundance: NA
CDR3aa: CASRRSGNTIYF
CDR3nt: TGTGCCAGCAGACGGTCTGGAAACACCATATATTTT

j_gene: TRBJ1-5
v_gene: TRBV7-2
d_gene: TRBD1
abundance: NA
CDR3aa: CASSYGDRGARGNQPQHF
CDR3nt: TGTGCCAGCAGCTATGGGGACAGGGGCGCTAGAGGCAATCAGCCCCAGCATTTT

j_gene: TRBJ1-5
v_gene: TRBV11-2
d_gene: TRBD1
abundance: NA
CDR3aa: CASSLGTGNNQPQHF
CDR3nt: TGTGCCAGCAGCTTAGGGACAGGGAACAATCAGCCCCAGCATTTT

j_gene: TRBJ1-2
v_gene: TRBV7-8
d_gene: NA
abundance: once
CDR3aa: CASSSRRGGLEGYTF
CDR3nt: TGTGCCAGCAGCTCGAGGAGGGGGGGCTTGGAAGGCTACACCTTC

j_gene: TRBJ1-5
v_gene: TRBV19
d_gene: NA
abundance: NA
CDR3aa: CASSPRGGDTYGNNQPQHF
CDR3nt: TGTGCCAGTAGCCCCAGGGGTGGGGACACATATGGGAACAATCAGCCCCAGCATTTT

j_gene: TRBJ2-7
v_gene: TRBV4-1
d_gene: TRBD2
abundance: NA
CDR3aa: CASSQGGFGSGRRNEQYF
CDR3nt: TGCGCCAGCAGCCAAGGGGGTTTCGGTAGCGGGAGACGGAACGAGCAGTACTTC

j_gene: TRBJ2-7
v_gene: TRBV25-1
d_gene: NA
abundance: NA
CDR3aa: CASSGSQGPGYEQYF
CDR3nt: TGTGCCAGCAGTGGTTCACAGGGCCCTGGCTACGAGCAGTACTTC

j_gene: TRBJ2-7
v_gene: TRBV7-8
d_gene: NA
abundance: few
CDR3aa: CASSLSSTGNSYEQYF
CDR3nt: TGTGCCAGCAGCTTATCCTCTACAGGGAACTCCTACGAGCAGTACTTC

j_gene: TRBJ2-7
v_gene: TRBV2
d_gene: NA
abundance: NA
CDR3aa: CASSQGDSHEQYF
CDR3nt: TGTGCCAGCAGCCAGGGGGACTCCCACGAGCAGTACTTC

j_gene: TRBJ2-1
v_gene: TRBV7-2
d_gene: NA
abundance: NA
CDR3aa: CASSSSRNNEQFF
CDR3nt: TGTGCCAGCAGCTCTAGCCGCAACAATGAGCAGTTCTTC

j_gene: TRBJ2-1
v_gene: TRBV4-2
d_gene: TRBD2
abundance: NA
CDR3aa: CASSQWGTSSYNEQFF
CDR3nt: TGTGCCAGCAGCCAATGGGGGACTAGCTCCTACAATGAGCAGTTCTTC

j_gene: TRBJ2-5
v_gene: TRBV4-3
d_gene: NA
abundance: NA
CDR3aa: CASSQGLQETQYF
CDR3nt: TGCGCCAGCAGCCAGGGGCTCCAAGAGACCCAGTACTTC

j_gene: TRBJ2-3
v_gene: TRBV7-9
d_gene: NA
abundance: NA
CDR3aa: CASRSEGWETDTQCF
CDR3nt: TGTGCCAGCCGATCGGAGGGCTGGGAAACAGATACGCAGTGTTTT

j_gene: TRBJ2-7
v_gene: TRBV28
d_gene: TRBD1
abundance: NA
CDR3aa: CASRFRDRYEQYF
CDR3nt: TGTGCCAGCAGGTTCCGGGACAGATACGAGCAGTACTTC

j_gene: TRBJ1-2
v_gene: TRBV5-8
d_gene: NA
abundance: NA
CDR3aa: CASSSDRPYGYTF
CDR3nt: TGTGCCAGCAGCTCCGACAGACCCTATGGCTACACCTTC

j_gene: TRBJ1-3
v_gene: TRBV2
d_gene: NA
abundance: NA
CDR3aa: CASRDTGFSGNTIYF
CDR3nt: TGTGCCAGCAGGGATACAGGATTCTCTGGAAACACCATATATTTT

j_gene: TRBJ1-1
v_gene: TRBV18
d_gene: NA
abundance: NA
CDR3aa: CASSPRGQRNTEAFF
CDR3nt: TGTGCCAGCTCACCGCGCGGACAGAGGAACACTGAAGCTTTCTTT

j_gene: TRBJ2-3
v_gene: TRBV9
d_gene: NA
abundance: NA
CDR3aa: CASSVRSGTDTQYF
CDR3nt: TGTGCCAGCAGCGTACGAAGCGGGACAGATACGCAGTATTTT

j_gene: TRBJ1-3
v_gene: TRBV12-3/TRBV12-4
d_gene: NA
abundance: NA
CDR3aa: CASSYSGNTIYF
CDR3nt: TGTGCCAGCAGTTACAGTGGAAACACCATATATTTT

j_gene: TRBJ2-7
v_gene: TRBV3-1/TRBV3-2
d_gene: TRBD1
abundance: NA
CDR3aa: CASSQAGQADNF
CDR3nt: TGTGCCAGCAGCCAAGCCGGACAGGCCGATAACTTC

j_gene: TRBJ1-5
v_gene: TRBV7-8
d_gene: NA
abundance: NA
CDR3aa: CASSLALEPQHF
CDR3nt: TGTGCCAGCAGCTTAGCCCTTGAGCCCCAGCATTTT

j_gene: TRBJ1-4
v_gene: TRBV30
d_gene: NA
abundance: once
CDR3aa: CAWSVGGLGGEKLFF
CDR3nt: TGTGCCTGGAGTGTCGGGGGGCTGGGGGGTGAAAAACTGTTTTTT

j_gene: TRBJ2-7
v_gene: TRBV5-4
d_gene: TRBD2
abundance: NA
CDR3aa: CASSLGGGFSYEQYF
CDR3nt: TGTGCCAGCAGCTTGGGGGGAGGGTTTTCCTACGAGCAGTACTTC

j_gene: TRBJ2-7
v_gene: TRBV7-2
d_gene: NA
abundance: NA
CDR3aa: CASSLAPGGRAFRSYEQYF
CDR3nt: TGTGCCAGCAGCTTAGCTCCCGGGGGGCGGGCCTTCCGGTCCTACGAGCAGTACTTC

j_gene: TRBJ2-5
v_gene: TRBV7-2
d_gene: NA
abundance: NA
CDR3aa: CASSLSRQETQYF
CDR3nt: TGTGCCAGCAGCTTATCGCGGCAAGAGACCCAGTACTTC

j_gene: TRBJ2-7
v_gene: TRBV7-8
d_gene: TRBD2
abundance: NA
CDR3aa: CASSLDRWASGTYEQYF
CDR3nt: TGTGCCAGCAGCTTAGACAGGTGGGCTAGCGGAACCTACGAGCAGTACTTC

j_gene: TRBJ2-2
v_gene: TRBV7-3
d_gene: TRBD2
abundance: NA
CDR3aa: CASSPTSGTTGELFF
CDR3nt: TGTGCCAGCAGTCCGACTAGCGGGACCACCGGGGAGCTGTTTTTT

j_gene: TRBJ2-7
v_gene: TRBV6-5
d_gene: TRBD1
abundance: NA
CDR3aa: CASSRQGPGSYEQYF
CDR3nt: TGTGCCAGCAGCCGACAGGGCCCCGGCTCCTACGAGCAGTACTTC

j_gene: TRBJ2-1
v_gene: TRBV7-2
d_gene: TRBD1
abundance: NA
CDR3aa: CASSPPRGTGGINEQFF
CDR3nt: TGTGCCAGCAGCCCTCCTCGGGGGACAGGGGGTATCAATGAGCAGTTCTTC

j_gene: TRBJ2-2
v_gene: TRBV2
d_gene: TRBD2
abundance: once
CDR3aa: CASSNERGLAYAGELFF
CDR3nt: TGTGCCAGCAGTAATGAGCGGGGACTAGCGTACGCCGGGGAGCTGTTTTTT

j_gene: TRBJ2-7
v_gene: TRBV19
d_gene: TRBD2
abundance: NA
CDR3aa: CASSILAGEGSYEQYF
CDR3nt: TGTGCCAGTAGTATTCTAGCGGGAGAGGGGTCCTACGAGCAGTACTTC

j_gene: TRBJ1-1
v_gene: TRBV12-3/TRBV12-4
d_gene: NA
abundance: NA
CDR3aa: CASSRLETEAFF
CDR3nt: TGTGCCAGCAGCAGATTGGAGACTGAAGCTTTCTTT

j_gene: TRBJ2-7
v_gene: TRBV5-6
d_gene: NA
abundance: NA
CDR3aa: CASSPTGSYEQYF
CDR3nt: TGTGCCAGCAGCCCGACTGGTTCCTACGAGCAGTACTTC

j_gene: TRBJ2-7
v_gene: TRBV30
d_gene: TRBD1
abundance: few
CDR3aa: CAWRKRGQGSYEQYF
CDR3nt: TGTGCCTGGAGGAAGAGGGGACAGGGGAGCTACGAGCAGTACTTC

j_gene: TRBJ1-2
v_gene: TRBV30
d_gene: TRBD1
abundance: NA
CDR3aa: CAWRFGTGVGYTF
CDR3nt: TGTGCTTGGAGGTTCGGGACAGGGGTTGGCTACACCTTC